Listed here are 30 T cell receptor beta chains from one sample, sequenced in a study of shared clonotypes between healthy human individuals. Measured with immunoSEQ multiplex PCR; TCRdb has only the in-frame clones, and not every one. Of about 380,000 clones listed, 90% to 97% are singletons. Sequenced input: memory CD8+ T cells sorted from blood. Sample subset: CD45RO+ cells pooled with CCR7-negative TemRA cells. These receptors all come from a man aged 30 to 45 in good health.

The J gene is TRBJ2-1, the V gene TRBV30; D not resolved. The V and J ends lost 2 bases and 9 bases respectively, with 11 bases between them. Germline CDR1 GTSNPN, CDR2 SVGIG (reference sequence). This CDR3 has 12 amino acids. CDR3 DNA: TGTGCCTGGAGTCACGATGGCAGTGAGCAGTTCTTC. Translating it yields CAWSHDGSEQFF.

The rearrangement joins TRBV7-2 to TRBJ2-1, with D uncertain. Trimming took 1 base from V and 0 from J, leaving 7 bases between them. The CDR3 loop spans 15 amino acids. CDR1 and CDR2 (germline): SGHTA, FQGNSA. The CDR3 loop is CASSLDLSSYNEQFF. The CDR3 DNA follows: TGTGCCAGCAGCTTAGATTTGAGCTCCTACAATGAGCAGTTCTTC. The full variable domain, in which reference TRBV7-2 and TRBJ2-1 provide the parts outside the CDR3, is GAGVSQSPSNKVTEKGKDVELRCDPISGHTALYWYRQSLGQGLEFLIYFQGNSAPDKSGLPSDRFSAERTGGSVSTLTIQRTQQEDSAVYLCASSLDLSSYNEQFFGPGTRLTVL.

The gene calls are TRBV9 and TRBJ2-3, with 9 positions matching TRBD1. Germline-derived CDR1 and CDR2 are SGDLS and YYNGEE. The CDR3 is 16 amino acids. Trimming at V came to 1 base and at J to 0 bases, leaving 3 bases not matched to a gene. CDR3 coding DNA: TGTGCCAGCAGCGTAAACAGGGGGCCTAGCACAGATACGCAGTATTTT. Protein: CASSVNRGPSTDTQYF.

The CDR3 spells CASSLIRLLGGWGDTEAFF. The CDR3 DNA reads as TGTGCCAGCAGCTTGATTCGATTATTAGGGGGCTGGGGTGACACTGAAGCTTTCTTT. The rearrangement links TRBV7-9 to TRBJ1-1, with 7 bases fitting TRBD1. Unmatched junction bases numbered 19, after V lost 3 bases and J lost 3 bases. Germline CDR1 reads SEHNR; CDR2 reads FQNEAQ (reference sequence). This CDR3 spans 19 amino acids.

This clone was seen just once. This CDR3 is CASSEIPGADTQYF. In nucleotides, the CDR3 is TGTGCCAGCAGTGAAATTCCAGGAGCAGATACGCAGTATTTT. This sequence joins TRBV25-1 and TRBJ2-3; D unresolved. The germline CDR1 and CDR2 sequences are MGHDK and SYGVNS. CDR3 length equals 14 residues. The V gene lost 2 bases and the J gene lost 4 bases, with 10 bases spanning the gap.

The genes are TRBV7-2 and TRBJ1-3; D gene ambiguous. The germline gives CDR1 SGHTA, CDR2 FQGNSA. The CDR3 has 16 residues. V was pared by 5 bases and J by 4 bases, with 18 bases between. Here the CDR3 DNA reads TGTGCCAGCAGCAAACGGCCCTACACAGCAGGAAACACCATATATTTT. This sequence encodes CASSKRPYTAGNTIYF.

The J gene is TRBJ2-7, the V gene TRBV2; TRBD2 matches at 7 bases. This CDR3 is 10 amino acids long. Germline lookup yields CDR1 SNHLY and CDR2 FYNNEI. With 8 bases clipped from V and 7 bases from J, the junction kept 2 bases outside the gene matches. The CDR3 reads CASLAVEQYF. The CDR3 DNA sequence: TGTGCCAGCCTAGCGGTTGAGCAGTACTTC.

This chain joins TRBV28 and TRBJ2-7; D may correspond to TRBD1 or TRBD2 (5 bases each). The CDR3 covers 14 residues. From germline, CDR1 is MDHEN and CDR2 SYDVKM. Trimming cost V 2 bases and J 2 bases, with 10 bases left between them. CDR3: CASSLRGPTYEQYF. The CDR3 region has the DNA TGTGCCAGCAGTTTACGGGGCCCAACCTACGAGCAGTACTTC.

The chain joins TRBV5-8 to TRBJ2-7; 10 bases fit TRBD2. CDR3 length: 16 amino acids. Germline V CDR1 and CDR2: SGHTS, YDEGEE. V trimming: 3 bases; J trimming: 2 bases; junction bases outside the gene matches: 8. The CDR3 loop is CASSSALSGRAYEQYF. The CDR3 DNA is TGTGCCAGCAGCTCCGCCCTCAGCGGGAGGGCCTACGAGCAGTACTTC.

This clone was counted once. As DNA, the CDR3 is TGTGCCAGCTCCAGCTCCGGTTTCTCTGGAAACACCATATATTTT. It specifies CASSSSGFSGNTIYF. The chain uses TRBV7-2 and TRBJ1-3; D ambiguous. Germline lookup yields CDR1 SGHTA and CDR2 FQGNSA. V was shortened by 8 bases and J by 0 bases, with 14 bases between the two germline ends. The CDR3 extends over 15 amino acids.

V is TRBV4-1 and J is TRBJ1-1, with D perhaps matching TRBD1 (5 bases). Trimming cost V 0 bases and J 4 bases, with 15 bases left between them. Germline CDR1 reads MGHRA; CDR2 reads YSYEKL. The CDR3 has 16 residues. In DNA, the CDR3 is TGCGCCAGCAGCCAAGATAAAGGGGCCCTTGCCACTGAAGCTTTCTTT. Protein sequence: CASSQDKGALATEAFF.

The J gene is TRBJ2-4, the V gene TRBV30, with D unresolved. The CDR3 is made up of 14 amino acids. V gave up 2 bases and J gave up 7 bases, with 15 bases separating them. CDR1 is GTSNPN and CDR2 is SVGIG in the germline V gene (reference sequence). In nucleotides, the CDR3 is TGTGCCTGGAGTTTTAGATCCCCAACTAACATTCAGTACTTC. This translates into CAWSFRSPTNIQYF. The whole variable domain, filled in from reference TRBV30 and TRBJ2-4, reads SQTIHQWPATLVQPVGSPLSLECTVEGTSNPNLYWYRQAAGRGLQLLFYSVGIGQISSEVPQNLSASRPQDRQFILSSKKLLLSDSGFYLCAWSFRSPTNIQYFGAGTRLSVL.

This sequence joins TRBV7-9 and TRBJ1-4; D ambiguous. The CDR3 contains 15 residues. Germline assignment: CDR1 SEHNR and CDR2 FQNEAQ (reference sequence). The V end lost 1 base, the J end lost 3 bases, and 9 bases lay between the germline ends. CDR3 protein: CASSLGWAANEKLFF. The DNA for the CDR3 is TGTGCCAGCAGCTTAGGATGGGCGGCTAATGAAAAACTGTTTTTT.

The rearrangement links TRBV4-2 to TRBJ2-7; the D gene is possibly TRBD2 (6 bases). Germline values: CDR1 LGHNA, CDR2 YNFKEQ. CDR3 length: 13 amino acids. V lost 1 base and J lost 4, with 8 bases in between. Here the CDR3 reads CASSQAGSYEQYF. The CDR3, as DNA: TGTGCCAGCAGCCAAGCCGGGAGTTACGAGCAGTACTTC.

The chain is built from TRBV19 and TRBJ1-1, with 8 bases aligning to TRBD1. V shed 3 bases and J 5 bases; nucleotides not matched to a gene: 5. CDR1 LNHDA and CDR2 SQIVND come from the germline V gene (reference sequence). This CDR3 spans 14 amino acids. CDR3 residues: CASSIRTGGTEAFF. The CDR3 DNA reads TGTGCCAGTAGTATTAGAACAGGGGGGACTGAAGCTTTCTTT.

This chain links TRBV28 with TRBJ1-4; D perhaps matches TRBD1 (6 bases). This CDR3 is 15 amino acids long. The V and J ends lost 8 bases and 5 bases respectively, with 18 bases between them. Germline V lookup: CDR1 MDHEN, CDR2 SYDVKM. CDR3 amino acids: CASFLRGAGNEKLFF. DNA for the CDR3: TGTGCCAGCTTTCTCAGGGGCGCCGGAAATGAAAAACTGTTTTTT.

The V gene is TRBV5-1, the J gene TRBJ2-5; D is undetermined. Germline values: CDR1 SGHRS, CDR2 YFSETQ. The CDR3 runs 13 residues. V was pared by 4 bases and J by 0 bases, with 7 bases between. Here the CDR3 DNA reads TGCGCCAGCAGCATAAACTACCAAGAGACCCAGTACTTC. It is translated as CASSINYQETQYF.

This chain links TRBV7-9 with TRBJ2-7; D tentatively reads TRBD1 or TRBD2 (5 bases each). CDR1 is SEHNR, CDR2 FQNEAQ, per germline (reference sequence). Trimming pared 5 bases from V and 6 bases from J, leaving 23 bases between. CDR3 length: 16 amino acids. The CDR3 DNA sequence: TGTGCCAGCAGCCCTTACCGGGGCAAACAGCGACTCGAGCAGTACTTC. Protein product: CASSPYRGKQRLEQYF.

The sample holds one count of this clone. The V call is TRBV28, the J call TRBJ2-1; no clear D. CDR1 and CDR2 (germline): MDHEN, SYDVKM. V lost 6 bases and J 0 bases, leaving 15 bases between the germline ends. The CDR3 contains 16 residues. CDR3 DNA sequence: TGTGCCAGCAGCCTACACCGAGTCAGCTCCTACAATGAGCAGTTCTTC. It translates to CASSLHRVSSYNEQFF. Full variable domain (remainder filled in from reference TRBV28 and TRBJ2-1): DVKVTQSSRYLVKRTGEKVFLECVQDMDHENMFWYRQDPGLGLRLIYFSYDVKMKEKGDIPEGYSVSREKKERFSLILESASTNQTSMYLCASSLHRVSSYNEQFFGPGTRLTVL.

V gene TRBV7-9 combines with J gene TRBJ2-3; 11 bases are shared with TRBD2. Germline CDR1 is SEHNR and CDR2 is FQNEAQ (reference sequence). With V trimmed by 1 base and J by 0 bases, 3 bases remained unmatched. The CDR3 is 17 residues long. CDR3 amino acids: CASSLEGLAASTDTQYF. CDR3 in DNA: TGTGCCAGCAGCTTAGAGGGACTAGCGGCTAGCACAGATACGCAGTATTTT.

V usage is TRBV5-6 and J usage is TRBJ2-7, with 9 bases fitting TRBD1. The CDR3 runs 13 residues. CDR1 is SGHDT and CDR2 is YYEEEE in the germline V gene. Germline trimming cut 2 bases from V and 6 bases from J; bases unmatched to any gene: 3. The CDR3 sequence: CASSFGTGLEQYF. Here the CDR3 DNA reads TGTGCCAGCAGCTTTGGGACAGGGCTCGAGCAGTACTTC. Variable domain in full (rest from reference TRBV5-6 and TRBJ2-7): DAGVTQSPTHLIKTRGQQVTLRCSPKSGHDTVSWYQQALGQGPQFIFQYYEEEERQRGNFPDRFSGHQFPNYSSELNVNALLLGDSALYLCASSFGTGLEQYFGPGTRLTVT.

The chain has TRBV7-2 and TRBJ1-2; no definite D call. The CDR3 loop spans 13 amino acids. The V gene's germline CDR1 is SGHTA and CDR2 FQGNSA. The V end lost 5 bases, the J end lost 5 bases, and 12 bases lay between the germline ends. The CDR3 region is CASSPSGFYGYTF. The DNA of the CDR3 is TGTGCCAGCAGCCCTTCCGGGTTTTATGGCTACACCTTC.

This CDR3 is CASSPPLASTDTQYF. CDR3 nucleotides: TGTGCCAGTAGTCCTCCACTAGCCAGTACAGATACGCAGTATTTT. The gene calls are TRBV19 and TRBJ2-3; tentative D call: TRBD2 (6 bases). Trimming stripped 5 bases from V and 3 bases from J, with 15 bases between. The CDR3 contains 15 residues. The V gene's germline CDR1 is LNHDA and CDR2 SQIVND (reference sequence).

J is TRBJ1-1 and V is TRBV9, with 9 positions matching TRBD1. CDR1 and CDR2 from the germline V gene are SGDLS and YYNGEE. V lost 3 bases to trimming and J lost 7 bases; unmatched junction nucleotides: 4. This CDR3 comprises 13 residues. The CDR3 sequence: CASSAGQGFEAFF. The CDR3 nucleotides are TGTGCCAGCAGCGCTGGACAGGGGTTTGAAGCTTTCTTT. Full variable domain (rest looked up from reference TRBV9 and TRBJ1-1): DSGVTQTPKHLITATGQRVTLRCSPRSGDLSVYWYQQSLDQGLQFLIQYYNGEERAKGNILERFSAQQFPDLHSELNLSSLELGDSALYFCASSAGQGFEAFFGQGTRLTVV.

This chain uses TRBV10-3 with TRBJ2-1; TRBD1 matches 8 bases. There are 12 residues in the CDR3. The ends lost 4 bases at V and 7 bases at J; junction bases unmatched: 0. Germline lookup yields CDR1 ENHRY and CDR2 SYGVKD. The CDR3 is CAISGTGNEQFF. The DNA of the CDR3 is TGTGCCATCAGTGGGACAGGGAATGAGCAGTTCTTC.

This sequence joins TRBV11-2 and TRBJ2-7, with 11 bases identical to TRBD2. With 1 base clipped from V and 3 bases from J, the junction kept 2 bases outside the gene matches. CDR1 and CDR2 from the germline V gene are SGHAT and FQNNGV. The CDR3 is 15 residues long. CDR3 residues: CASSLGGTSGYEQYF. CDR3 in DNA: TGTGCCAGCAGCTTAGGGGGGACTAGCGGCTACGAGCAGTACTTC.

The chain joins TRBV6-6 to TRBJ2-7; TRBD2 matches 10 bases. The CDR3 is 14 residues long. Trimming removed 6 bases from V and 3 bases from J; junction bases left unmatched: 5. Per germline, CDR1 MNHNY and CDR2 SVGAGI (reference sequence). In DNA form, the CDR3 reads TGTGCCAGCAGCCCCCGGACTAGCGGCTACGAGCAGTACTTC. As protein: CASSPRTSGYEQYF.

This sequence joins TRBV18 and TRBJ1-4; the D is unclear. The CDR3 covers 12 residues. Germline V CDR1 and CDR2: KGHSH, LQKENI. Trimming shortened V by 3 bases and J by 4 bases, and 3 bases separated the two germline ends. CDR3 residues: CASSPVNEKLFF. Written as DNA, the CDR3 is TGTGCCAGCTCACCCGTTAATGAAAAACTGTTTTTT.

The chain has TRBV4-1 and TRBJ2-5; TRBD2 matches at 8 bases. V dropped 6 bases and J dropped 5; count of bases not matched to a gene: 11. The CDR3 totals 15 residues. Per germline, CDR1 MGHRA and CDR2 YSYEKL. CDR3 nucleotide sequence: TGCGCCAGCAGGCCCACCTGGCGGGAGGACGAGACCCAGTACTTC. This sequence encodes CASRPTWREDETQYF.

This sequence joins TRBV4-2 and TRBJ1-2; D ambiguous. CDR1 is LGHNA and CDR2 is YNFKEQ in the germline V gene. This CDR3 has 15 amino acids. The germline V and J ends were trimmed by 0 bases and 5 bases, with 13 bases remaining between them. The CDR3 spells CASSQEVEGHYGYTF. The CDR3 nucleotides read TGTGCCAGCAGCCAAGAGGTGGAAGGTCATTATGGCTACACCTTC.